Within the sample, the clone carrying this T cell receptor beta chain is medium-sized (0.01 to 0.1%). The antigen remains unidentified. This sample stems from a study of vaccination effects on CD4 cells after COVID-19. Study findings and constraints: Cross-reactivity toward common cold coronaviruses was confined to only 1 of 255 vaccine-induced clones in healthy vaccinees.

TCRdb's table, derived via immunoSEQ multiplex PCR, lists solely in-frame clones and lacks some. The data contain around 50,000 clones, approximately 70% of them singletons. V trimming: 5 bases; J trimming: 4 bases; junction bases outside the gene matches: 18. The CDR3 runs to 18 residues. Germline V lookup: CDR1 MNHEY, CDR2 SVGEGT. The culture ran for 10 days before CD4+ T cells were isolated. This receptor was identified in a human donor who received a COVID-19 vaccine. The sample consisted of CD4+ T cells from PBMCs cultured without peptide, taken before COVID-19 vaccination. The rearrangement joins TRBV6-2 or TRBV6-3 to TRBJ2-7, with 9 bases fitting TRBD1. CDR3 DNA sequence: TGTGCCAGCAGTCCCAACCGGCGCCGGGACAGGGTGAGGTACGAGCAGTACTTC. Encoded protein: CASSPNRRRDRVRYEQYF.